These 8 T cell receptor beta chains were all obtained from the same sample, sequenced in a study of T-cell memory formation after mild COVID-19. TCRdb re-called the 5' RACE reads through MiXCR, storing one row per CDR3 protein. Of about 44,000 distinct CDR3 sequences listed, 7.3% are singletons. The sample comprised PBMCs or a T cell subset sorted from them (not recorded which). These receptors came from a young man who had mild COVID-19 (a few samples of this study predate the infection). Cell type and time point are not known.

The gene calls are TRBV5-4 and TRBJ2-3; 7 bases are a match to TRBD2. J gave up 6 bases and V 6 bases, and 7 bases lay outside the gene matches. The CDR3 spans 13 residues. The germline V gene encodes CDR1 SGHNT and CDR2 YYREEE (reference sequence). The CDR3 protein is CASTSWGGDTQYF. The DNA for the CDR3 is TGTGCCAGCACCTCTTGGGGAGGGGATACGCAGTATTTT.

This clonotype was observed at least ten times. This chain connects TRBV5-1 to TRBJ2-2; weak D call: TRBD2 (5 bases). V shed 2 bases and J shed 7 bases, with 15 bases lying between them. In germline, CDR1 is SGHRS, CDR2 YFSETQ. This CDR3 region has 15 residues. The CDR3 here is CASSLTSSEGGELFF. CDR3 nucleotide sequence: TGCGCCAGCAGCTTAACGAGCTCTGAGGGCGGGGAGCTGTTTTTT.

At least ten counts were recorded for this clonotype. The CDR3 sequence: CASSLKETQYF. In nucleotides, the CDR3 is TGTGCCAGCAGCTTAAAAGAGACCCAGTACTTC. J is TRBJ2-5 and V is TRBV7-9; D gene ambiguous. V shed 2 bases and J shed 3 bases, with 1 base lying between them. CDR1 is SEHNR and CDR2 is FQNEAQ in the germline V gene (reference sequence). The CDR3 sequence is 11 residues long.

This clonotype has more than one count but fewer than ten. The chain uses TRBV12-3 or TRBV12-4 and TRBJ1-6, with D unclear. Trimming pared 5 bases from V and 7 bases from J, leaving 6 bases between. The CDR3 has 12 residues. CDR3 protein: CASSPRNSPLHF. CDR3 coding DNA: TGTGCCAGCAGTCCGAGGAATTCACCCCTCCACTTT.

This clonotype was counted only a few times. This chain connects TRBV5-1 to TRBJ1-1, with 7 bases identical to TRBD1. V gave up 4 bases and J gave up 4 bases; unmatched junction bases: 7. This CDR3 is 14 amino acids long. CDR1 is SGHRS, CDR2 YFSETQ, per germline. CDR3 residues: CASSQGVGPTEAFF. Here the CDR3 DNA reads TGCGCCAGCAGCCAGGGGGTCGGGCCCACTGAAGCTTTCTTT.

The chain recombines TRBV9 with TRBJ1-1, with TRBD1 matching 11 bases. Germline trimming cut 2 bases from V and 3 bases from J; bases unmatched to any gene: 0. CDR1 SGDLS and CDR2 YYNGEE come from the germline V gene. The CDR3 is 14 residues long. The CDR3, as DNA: TGTGCCAGCAGCGTGGGACAGGGGGACACTGAAGCTTTCTTT. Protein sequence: CASSVGQGDTEAFF.

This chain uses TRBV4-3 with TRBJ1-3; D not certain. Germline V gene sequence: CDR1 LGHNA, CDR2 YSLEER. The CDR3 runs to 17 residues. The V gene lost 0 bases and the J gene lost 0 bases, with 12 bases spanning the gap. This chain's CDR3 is CASSQEVAPHSGNTIYF. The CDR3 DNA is TGCGCCAGCAGCCAAGAGGTTGCGCCTCACTCTGGAAACACCATATATTTT.

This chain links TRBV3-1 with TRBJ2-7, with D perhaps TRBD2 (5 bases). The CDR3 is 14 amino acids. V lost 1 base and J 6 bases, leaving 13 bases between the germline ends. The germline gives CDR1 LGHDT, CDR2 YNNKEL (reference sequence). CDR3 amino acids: CASSQGTPGSEQYF. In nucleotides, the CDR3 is TGTGCCAGCAGCCAAGGGACTCCGGGGTCCGAGCAGTACTTC.